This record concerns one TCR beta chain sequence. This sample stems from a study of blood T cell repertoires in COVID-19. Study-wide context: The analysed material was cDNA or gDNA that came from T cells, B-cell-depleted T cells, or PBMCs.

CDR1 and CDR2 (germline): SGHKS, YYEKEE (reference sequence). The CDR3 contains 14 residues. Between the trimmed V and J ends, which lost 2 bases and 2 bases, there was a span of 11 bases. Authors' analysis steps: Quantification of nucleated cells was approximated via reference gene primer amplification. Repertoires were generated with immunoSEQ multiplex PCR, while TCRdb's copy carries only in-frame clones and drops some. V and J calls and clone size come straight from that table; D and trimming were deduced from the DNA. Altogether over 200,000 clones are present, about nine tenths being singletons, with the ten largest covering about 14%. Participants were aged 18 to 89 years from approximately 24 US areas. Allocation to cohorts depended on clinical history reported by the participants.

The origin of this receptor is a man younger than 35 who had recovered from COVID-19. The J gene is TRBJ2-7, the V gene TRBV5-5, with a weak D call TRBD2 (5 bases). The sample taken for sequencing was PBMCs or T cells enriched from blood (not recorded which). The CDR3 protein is CASSFPGRTYEQYF. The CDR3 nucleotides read TGTGCCAGCAGCTTCCCGGGGAGAACCTACGAGCAGTACTTC.